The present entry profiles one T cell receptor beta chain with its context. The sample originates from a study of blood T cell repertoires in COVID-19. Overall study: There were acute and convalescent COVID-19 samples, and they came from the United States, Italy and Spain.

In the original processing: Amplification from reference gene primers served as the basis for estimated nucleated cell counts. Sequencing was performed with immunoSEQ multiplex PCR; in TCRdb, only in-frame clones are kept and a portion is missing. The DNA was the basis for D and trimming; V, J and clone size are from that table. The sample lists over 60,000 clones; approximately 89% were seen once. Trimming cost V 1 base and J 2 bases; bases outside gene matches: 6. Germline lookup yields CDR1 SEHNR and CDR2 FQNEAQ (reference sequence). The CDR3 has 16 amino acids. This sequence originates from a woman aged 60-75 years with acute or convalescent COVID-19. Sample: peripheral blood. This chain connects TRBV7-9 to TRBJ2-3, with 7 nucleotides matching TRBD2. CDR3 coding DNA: TGTGCCAGCAGCTTAGGGGAGGGACTCAACACAGATACGCAGTATTTT. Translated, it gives CASSLGEGLNTDTQYF.